This TCR beta chain was obtained from a study of identical twins. V was trimmed by 10 bases and J by 7 bases, leaving 16 bases between them. The CDR3 loop spans 12 amino acids. Germline V CDR1 and CDR2: SNHLY, FYNNEI. In its sample, this clonotype was seen many times. TCRdb re-called the 5' RACE reads with MiXCR, one entry per CDR3 protein. The data hold 310,000 or so distinct CDR3 sequences, with 8.5% to 9.5% observed a single time. These same records also appear under a second study, on yellow fever vaccine responses in identical twins.

Sequences were obtained from CD8+ T cells sorted from blood. The gene calls are TRBV2 and TRBJ1-2; TRBD1 is a possible D gene (5 bases). The receptor comes from a young woman in good health. CDR3 residues: CAIPAGYRGYTF. The CDR3 DNA reads TGTGCCATCCCCGCAGGGTATCGTGGCTACACCTTC.